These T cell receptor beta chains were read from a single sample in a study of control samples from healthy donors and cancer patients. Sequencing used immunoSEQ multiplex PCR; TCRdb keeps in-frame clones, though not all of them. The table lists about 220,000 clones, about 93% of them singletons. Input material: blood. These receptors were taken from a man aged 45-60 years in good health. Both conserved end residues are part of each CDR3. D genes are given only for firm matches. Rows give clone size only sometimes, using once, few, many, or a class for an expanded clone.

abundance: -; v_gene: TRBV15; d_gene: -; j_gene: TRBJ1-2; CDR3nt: TGTGCCACCAGCAGAGGCGGGGTTGGCTACACCTTC; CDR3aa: CATSRGGVGYTF
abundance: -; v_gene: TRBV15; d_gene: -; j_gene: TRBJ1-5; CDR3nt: TGTGCCACCAGCAGAGTTCCAGGGTATGTTCAGCCCCAGCATTTT; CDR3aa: CATSRVPGYVQPQHF
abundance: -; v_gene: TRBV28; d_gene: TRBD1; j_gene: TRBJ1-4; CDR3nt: TGTGCCAGCGCTGAGCTGACAGGGGAAGGTGGAAAACTGTTTTTT; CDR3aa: CASAELTGEGGKLFF
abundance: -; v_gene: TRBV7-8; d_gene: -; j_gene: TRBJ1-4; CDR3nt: TGTGCCAGCAGTAGGGGCGTTCTTGAAAAACTGTTTTTT; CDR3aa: CASSRGVLEKLFF
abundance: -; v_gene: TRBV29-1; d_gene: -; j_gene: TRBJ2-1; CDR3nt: TGCAGCGTTGTATCCAGTCTCCCCTACAATGAGCAGTTCTTC; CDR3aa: CSVVSSLPYNEQFF
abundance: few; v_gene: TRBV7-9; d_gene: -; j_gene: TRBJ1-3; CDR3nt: TGTGCCAGCAGCTCACCAACCTTCTCTGGAAACACCATATATTTT; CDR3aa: CASSSPTFSGNTIYF
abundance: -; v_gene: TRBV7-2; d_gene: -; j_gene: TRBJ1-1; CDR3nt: TGTGCCAGCAGCCTCGGGCCATACATGAACACTGAAGCTTTCTTT; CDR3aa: CASSLGPYMNTEAFF
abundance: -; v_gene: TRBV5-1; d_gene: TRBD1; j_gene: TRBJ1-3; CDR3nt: TGCGCCAGCAGCTTAACAGGGGGCGCGGGAAACACCATATATTTT; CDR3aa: CASSLTGGAGNTIYF
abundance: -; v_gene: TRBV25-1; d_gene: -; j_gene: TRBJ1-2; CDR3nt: TGTGCCAGCAGTGAGGGATCAGGGGATGGCTACACCTTC; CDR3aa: CASSEGSGDGYTF
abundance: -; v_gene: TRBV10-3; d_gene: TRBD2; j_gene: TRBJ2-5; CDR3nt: TGTGCCACCAGAGAAGCGGGGCCCGGAGAGACCCAGTACTTC; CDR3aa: CATREAGPGETQYF
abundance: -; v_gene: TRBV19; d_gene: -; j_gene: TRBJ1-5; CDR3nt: TGTGCCAGTAGAGGGGAGGAAACCACCTATAGCAATCAGCCCCAGCATTTT; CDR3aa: CASRGEETTYSNQPQHF
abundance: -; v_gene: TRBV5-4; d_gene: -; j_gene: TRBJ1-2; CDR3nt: TGTGCCAGCAGCTTGTCCACGCGGATCTATGGCTACACCTTC; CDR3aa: CASSLSTRIYGYTF
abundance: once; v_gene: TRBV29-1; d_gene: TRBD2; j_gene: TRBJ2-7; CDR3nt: TGCAGCGTTGGTAGCGGGGTATACGAGCAGTACTTC; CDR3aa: CSVGSGVYEQYF
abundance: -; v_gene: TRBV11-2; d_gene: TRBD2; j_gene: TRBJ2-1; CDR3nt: TGTGCCAGCAGCACTGGACTAGTCAATGAGCAGTTCTTC; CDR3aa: CASSTGLVNEQFF
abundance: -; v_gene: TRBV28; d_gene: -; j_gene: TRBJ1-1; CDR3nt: TGTGCCAGCAGTCCTCACCGACAGGTTAGGAACACTGAAGCTTTCTTT; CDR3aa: CASSPHRQVRNTEAFF
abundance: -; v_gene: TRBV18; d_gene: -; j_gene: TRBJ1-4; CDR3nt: TGTGCCAGCTCACCACCGGAACAACGAGGTGATGAAAAACTGTTTTTT; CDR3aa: CASSPPEQRGDEKLFF
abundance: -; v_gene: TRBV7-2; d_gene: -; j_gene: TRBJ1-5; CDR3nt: TGTGCCAGCAGCCCAGGGGCAGGGCAGCCCCAGCATTTT; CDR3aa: CASSPGAGQPQHF
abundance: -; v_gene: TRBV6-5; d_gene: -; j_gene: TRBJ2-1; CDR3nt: TGTGCCAGCCTCGGGCAGGGTGCCTACAATGAGCAGTTCTTC; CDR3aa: CASLGQGAYNEQFF
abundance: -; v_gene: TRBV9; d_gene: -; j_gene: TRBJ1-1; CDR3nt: TGTGCCAGCAGCGTAGAGGTAGGGAACACTGAAGCTTTCTTT; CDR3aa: CASSVEVGNTEAFF
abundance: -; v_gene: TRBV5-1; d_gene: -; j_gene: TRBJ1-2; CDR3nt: TGCGCCAGCAGCTTGAGGACAGACAGAGTCGGAGGCTACACCTTC; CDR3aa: CASSLRTDRVGGYTF
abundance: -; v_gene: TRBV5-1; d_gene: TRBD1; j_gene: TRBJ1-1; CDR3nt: TGCGCCAGCAGAGCTAACAGGGGGCGAACTGAAGCTTTCTTT; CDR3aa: CASRANRGRTEAFF
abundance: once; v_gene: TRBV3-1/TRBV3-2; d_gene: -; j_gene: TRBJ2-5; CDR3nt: TGTGCCAGCAGAGGGGGGATAGCGGGTAAAGAGACCCAGTACTTC; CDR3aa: CASRGGIAGKETQYF